Below, 28 T cell receptor beta chains from the same sample are listed, as sequenced in a study of blood T cell repertoires in COVID-19. Generated by immunoSEQ multiplex PCR, the TCRdb table keeps only in-frame clones and is missing some. Here the sample spans 250,000 to 350,000 clones, around 86% being singletons. Sequences were obtained from PBMCs or T cells enriched from blood (not recorded which). The receptors come from a woman aged 18-30 years who had recovered from COVID-19.

V is TRBV5-4 and J is TRBJ1-4; D is perhaps TRBD1 (5 bases). The CDR3 covers 15 residues. V lost 4 bases to trimming and J lost 6 bases, with 16 bases between them. The V gene's germline CDR1 is SGHNT and CDR2 YYREEE (reference sequence). The CDR3 here is CASSPALGQDEKLFF. CDR3 bases: TGTGCCAGCAGCCCGGCCCTCGGACAAGATGAAAAACTGTTTTTT.

The gene calls are TRBV9 and TRBJ2-3; D is unclear. The germline gives CDR1 SGDLS, CDR2 YYNGEE. The CDR3 is made up of 13 amino acids. The V end lost 4 bases, the J end lost 1 base, and 7 bases lay between the germline ends. CDR3 nucleotide sequence: TGTGCCAGCAGCCGGGTAGGCACAGATACGCAGTATTTT. This sequence encodes CASSRVGTDTQYF.

The chain couples TRBV2 to TRBJ1-2, with TRBD1 matching 9 bases. In germline, CDR1 is SNHLY, CDR2 FYNNEI. V lost 8 bases to trimming and J lost 2 bases; unmatched junction nucleotides: 3. CDR3 length: 13 residues. For the CDR3, the DNA is TGTGCCAGCGGCGGACAGGGGAACTATGGCTACACCTTC. Its translation is CASGGQGNYGYTF.

The J gene is TRBJ1-1, the V gene TRBV13, with unresolved D. In germline, CDR1 is PRHDT, CDR2 FYEKMQ (reference sequence). This CDR3 is built from 12 residues. The V and J ends lost 5 bases and 7 bases respectively, with 11 bases between them. In DNA, the CDR3 is TGTGCCAGCAGCCCCTCCGCGGGTGAAGCTTTCTTT. It translates to CASSPSAGEAFF. Full variable domain (remainder filled in from reference TRBV13 and TRBJ1-1): AAGVIQSPRHLIKEKRETATLKCYPIPRHDTVYWYQQGPGQDPQFLISFYEKMQSDKGSIPDRFSAQQFSDYHSELNMSSLELGDSALYFCASSPSAGEAFFGQGTRLTVV.

The genes are TRBV5-8 and TRBJ2-3; D gene unclear. The CDR3 sequence is 17 residues long. Trimming pared 1 base from V and 3 bases from J, leaving 18 bases between. Germline CDR1 and CDR2: SGHTS and YDEGEE. Here the CDR3 reads CASSLTPAGFGTDTQYF. The DNA for the CDR3 is TGTGCCAGCAGCTTGACTCCAGCCGGGTTTGGGACAGATACGCAGTATTTT.

This clone showed up just a few times. V is TRBV11-3 and J is TRBJ2-2; 7 nucleotides match TRBD1. CDR1 and CDR2 (germline): SGHNT, YENEEA. The CDR3 length is 15 residues. V gave up 6 bases and J gave up 6 bases; unmatched junction bases: 10. The CDR3 spells CASSRRQGGPGELFF. The CDR3 DNA reads as TGTGCCAGCAGTCGCCGACAGGGTGGGCCCGGGGAGCTGTTTTTT.

The chain combines TRBV12-5 with TRBJ1-6; D perhaps matches TRBD1 (5 bases). Germline lookup yields CDR1 LGHNT and CDR2 FRNRAP. The germline V and J ends were trimmed by 5 bases and 7 bases, with 15 bases remaining between them. This CDR3 region has 15 residues. The CDR3 DNA follows: TGTGCTAGTGGTATCCGGGACGGGAGAAATTCACCCCTCCACTTT. As protein: CASGIRDGRNSPLHF.

The chain has TRBV28 and TRBJ1-2, with unresolved D. The CDR3 runs to 14 residues. In germline, CDR1 is MDHEN, CDR2 SYDVKM. Trimming removed 6 bases at V and 1 base at J, with 12 bases between. In DNA form, the CDR3 reads TGTGCCAGCAGCCGCGTGGGCAGTAACTATGGCTACACCTTC. This encodes CASSRVGSNYGYTF.

The chain employs TRBV10-3 and TRBJ2-1, with 8 bases lining up with TRBD1. With V trimmed by 8 bases and J by 7 bases, 4 bases remained unmatched. The CDR3 length is 12 residues. Germline loops: CDR1 ENHRY, CDR2 SYGVKD. CDR3 sequence: CAIGQGPNEQFF. The CDR3 bases are TGTGCCATCGGACAGGGACCAAATGAGCAGTTCTTC.

This sequence joins TRBV6-5 and TRBJ2-1; 7 nucleotides align to TRBD1. Germline assignment: CDR1 MNHEY and CDR2 SVGAGI. J gave up 0 bases and V 6 bases, and 2 bases lay outside the gene matches. The CDR3 is 14 amino acids. The CDR3 loop is CASSRQGSYNEQFF. CDR3 sequence (DNA): TGTGCCAGCAGCCGACAGGGCTCCTACAATGAGCAGTTCTTC.

Remarks on this clone: A much bigger clone sits one base away, suggesting this may be a read error. V gene TRBV16 combines with J gene TRBJ1-1, with D possibly being TRBD1 (6 bases). Trimming removed 0 bases from V and 1 base from J, with 6 bases in between. Germline CDR1 and CDR2: KGHSY and FQNENV. The CDR3 totals 14 residues. CDR3 DNA: TGTGCCAGCAGCCAATCAGGGGGGAACACTGAAGCTTTCTTT. Translation gives CASSQSGGNTEAFF.

In this sample, this clone turned up a few times. The chain has TRBV6-5 and TRBJ1-6, with TRBD1 matching 8 bases. CDR3 length: 13 residues. After removal of 8 bases from V and 10 bases from J, the junction contained 7 bases not matched to a gene. Germline assignment: CDR1 MNHEY and CDR2 SVGAGI. CDR3 residues: CASGQGRGSPLHF. The DNA for the CDR3 is TGTGCCAGCGGACAGGGTCGGGGATCACCCCTCCACTTT.

This sequence joins TRBV9 and TRBJ1-4; possible D gene TRBD1, 6 bases. This CDR3 has 15 amino acids. The germline V gene encodes CDR1 SGDLS and CDR2 YYNGEE. V dropped 0 bases and J dropped 7 bases, with 13 bases sitting between them. The CDR3 here is CASSVAGGRSEKLFF. The CDR3 nucleotides read TGTGCCAGCAGCGTAGCGGGGGGGCGCAGTGAAAAACTGTTTTTT. The full variable domain, in which reference TRBV9 and TRBJ1-4 provide the parts outside the CDR3, is DSGVTQTPKHLITATGQRVTLRCSPRSGDLSVYWYQQSLDQGLQFLIQYYNGEERAKGNILERFSAQQFPDLHSELNLSSLELGDSALYFCASSVAGGRSEKLFFGSGTQLSVL.

The table lists this clone with a count of one. The CDR3 DNA reads as TGCGCCAGCAGCCGACTCAGGGGACTAAACACTGAAGCTTTCTTT. Protein sequence: CASSRLRGLNTEAFF. V is TRBV4-1 and J is TRBJ1-1, with D possibly TRBD1 on 6 matching bases. The CDR3 runs to 15 residues. V was pared by 4 bases and J by 2 bases, with 14 bases between. The V gene's germline CDR1 is MGHRA and CDR2 YSYEKL.

This chain connects TRBV18 to TRBJ2-5, with 7 bases fitting TRBD1. The V and J ends lost 3 bases and 4 bases, in that order; junction bases with no gene match: 8. The CDR3 has 15 residues. CDR1 is KGHSH, CDR2 LQKENI, per germline. The CDR3 region has the DNA TGTGCCAGCTCACCGGAACAGGGGTTGTCAGAGACCCAGTACTTC. Its translation: CASSPEQGLSETQYF. The variable domain in full, completed from reference TRBV18 and TRBJ2-5, reads NAGVMQNPRHLVRRRGQEARLRCSPMKGHSHVYWYRQLPEEGLKFMVYLQKENIIDESGMPKERFSAEFPKEGPSILRIQQVVRGDSAAYFCASSPEQGLSETQYFGPGTRLLVL.

This chain uses TRBV3-1 (or the pseudogene TRBV3-2) with TRBJ2-2, with D possibly being TRBD2 (5 bases). The CDR3 is 16 residues long. V dropped 5 bases and J dropped 0 bases, with 13 bases sitting between them. CDR1 LGHDT and CDR2 YNNKEL come from the germline V gene (reference sequence). The chain's CDR3 is CASSFDSATNTGELFF. The CDR3 DNA reads TGTGCCAGCAGCTTCGATAGCGCTACGAACACCGGGGAGCTGTTTTTT.

The chain has TRBV3-1 (or the pseudogene TRBV3-2) and TRBJ1-2; D possibly corresponds to TRBD1 (6 bases). Germline CDR1 LGHDT, CDR2 YNNKEL (reference sequence). V was cut by 4 bases and J by 1 base, with 13 bases left in between. The CDR3 consists of 15 residues. The CDR3 loop reads CASSLRGAGNYGYTF. The DNA for the CDR3 is TGTGCCAGCAGCCTCCGGGGGGCGGGTAACTATGGCTACACCTTC.

This chain connects TRBV28 to TRBJ1-1; D ambiguous. The germline V gene encodes CDR1 MDHEN and CDR2 SYDVKM. The CDR3 runs 15 residues. V was clipped by 9 bases and J by 0 bases, with 17 bases between them. The chain's CDR3 is CASLGFGIMNTEAFF. CDR3 DNA: TGTGCCAGTCTAGGGTTCGGGATTATGAACACTGAAGCTTTCTTT.

The chain carries TRBV2 and TRBJ2-7; the match to TRBD1 covers 9 bases. The CDR3 has 15 amino acids. Germline values: CDR1 SNHLY, CDR2 FYNNEI. The V segment lost 6 bases and the J segment 7 bases; nucleotides outside the gene matches: 13. The CDR3 nucleotides read TGTGCCAGCAGCGCAACAGGGGGCAATCTGGGGGAGCAGTACTTC. This codes for CASSATGGNLGEQYF.

This rearrangement joins TRBV14 to TRBJ1-6; D not resolved. The V gene's germline CDR1 is SGHDN and CDR2 FVKESK. The CDR3 is 17 residues long. The germline V and J ends were trimmed by 4 bases and 9 bases, with 22 bases remaining between them. The CDR3 spells CASSLVAPAMGGSPLHF. The DNA for the CDR3 is TGTGCCAGCAGCCTCGTCGCTCCGGCCATGGGAGGTTCACCCCTCCACTTT.

V and J are TRBV2 and TRBJ1-2; D is ambiguous. V was shortened by 1 base and J by 11 bases, with 11 bases between the two germline ends. Germline CDR1 is SNHLY and CDR2 is FYNNEI. The CDR3 runs to 12 residues. CDR3 nucleotide sequence: TGTGCCAGCAGTGAAGAAAGCGCCGTGTACACCTTC. Its protein is CASSEESAVYTF. Based on the CDR3 plus reference TRBV2 and TRBJ1-2, the full variable domain is EPEVTQTPSHQVTQMGQEVILRCVPISNHLYFYWYRQILGQKVEFLVSFYNNEISEKSEIFDDQFSVERPDGSNFTLKIRSTKLEDSAMYFCASSEESAVYTFGSGTRLTVV.

This chain uses TRBV12-3 or TRBV12-4 with TRBJ1-2; maybe TRBD1 (5 bases). V was cut by 3 bases and J by 6 bases, with 11 bases left in between. The CDR3 covers 13 residues. The CDR3 here is CASSFRGFNGYTF. In DNA, the CDR3 is TGTGCCAGCAGTTTTAGGGGTTTTAATGGCTACACCTTC.

The genes are TRBV5-1 and TRBJ2-7; no firm D call. Germline loops: CDR1 SGHRS, CDR2 YFSETQ. The length of the CDR3 is 13 residues. V lost 0 bases to trimming and J lost 6 bases, with 10 bases between them. CDR3 loop: CASSLVAPAEQYF. CDR3 bases: TGCGCCAGCAGCTTGGTAGCCCCTGCCGAGCAGTACTTC.

The chain has TRBV24-1 and TRBJ1-2; D may be TRBD1 (6 bases). Germline values: CDR1 KGHDR, CDR2 SFDVKD. V was cut by 2 bases and J by 2 bases, with 11 bases left in between. The CDR3 totals 15 residues. The CDR3 protein is CATSDSPDRNYGYTF. The CDR3, as DNA: TGTGCCACCAGTGATTCCCCGGACAGAAACTATGGCTACACCTTC.

The V gene is TRBV12-3 or TRBV12-4, the J gene TRBJ1-1; 7 nucleotides match TRBD1. With 5 bases clipped from V and 6 bases from J, the junction kept 6 bases outside the gene matches. The CDR3 contains 13 residues. The CDR3 nucleotides read TGTGCCAGCAGTCGGGACAGTGGGGCTGAAGCTTTCTTT. This translates into CASSRDSGAEAFF.

The CDR3 spells CASSPREMTGELFF. As DNA, the CDR3 is TGTGCCAGCTCACCGCGGGAGATGACCGGGGAGCTGTTTTTT. This sequence joins TRBV18 and TRBJ2-2; TRBD2 matches 7 bases. CDR1 is KGHSH and CDR2 is LQKENI in the germline V gene. V lost 3 bases, J lost 5 bases, and 3 bases stayed unmatched. The CDR3 has 14 residues.

This chain joins TRBV6-1 and TRBJ1-2, with D uncertain. The V gene's germline CDR1 is MNHNS and CDR2 SASEGT. This CDR3 is built from 18 residues. V shed 4 bases and J shed 0 bases, with 21 bases lying between them. In DNA form, the CDR3 reads TGTGCCAGCAGTGCCTCTCCCGAGGCCGCAAATACTAACTATGGCTACACCTTC. Translation: CASSASPEAANTNYGYTF.

This chain connects TRBV5-1 to TRBJ2-3; the match to TRBD2 covers 7 bases. The CDR3 totals 15 residues. Losses at the gene ends were 0 bases for V and 0 bases for J; bases not matched to a gene: 1. The germline CDR1 and CDR2 sequences are SGHRS and YFSETQ. CDR3 sequence (DNA): TGCGCCAGCAGCTTGGGCGGGAGCAGCACAGATACGCAGTATTTT. Amino acid sequence: CASSLGGSSTDTQYF.